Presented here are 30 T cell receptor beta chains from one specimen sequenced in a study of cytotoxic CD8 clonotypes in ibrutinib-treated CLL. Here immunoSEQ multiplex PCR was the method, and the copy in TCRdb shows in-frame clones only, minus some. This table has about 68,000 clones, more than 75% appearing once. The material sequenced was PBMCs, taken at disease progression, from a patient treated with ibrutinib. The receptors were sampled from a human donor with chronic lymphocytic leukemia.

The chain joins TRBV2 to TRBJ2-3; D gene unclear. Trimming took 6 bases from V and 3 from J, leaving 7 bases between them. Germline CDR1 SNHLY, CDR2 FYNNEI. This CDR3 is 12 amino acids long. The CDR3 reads CASRERTDTQYF. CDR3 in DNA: TGTGCCAGCAGGGAAAGGACAGATACGCAGTATTTT.

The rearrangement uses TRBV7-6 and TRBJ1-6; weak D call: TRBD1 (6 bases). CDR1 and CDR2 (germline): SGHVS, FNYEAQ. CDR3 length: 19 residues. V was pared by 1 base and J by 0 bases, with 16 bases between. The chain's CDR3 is CASSLGVGRGISYNSPLHF. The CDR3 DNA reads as TGTGCCAGCAGCTTAGGGGTGGGCAGGGGAATCTCCTATAATTCACCCCTCCACTTT.

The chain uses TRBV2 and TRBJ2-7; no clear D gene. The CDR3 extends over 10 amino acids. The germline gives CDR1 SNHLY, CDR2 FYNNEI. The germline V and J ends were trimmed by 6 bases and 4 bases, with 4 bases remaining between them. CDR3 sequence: CASRRYEQYF. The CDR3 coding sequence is TGTGCCAGCAGACGGTACGAGCAGTACTTC.

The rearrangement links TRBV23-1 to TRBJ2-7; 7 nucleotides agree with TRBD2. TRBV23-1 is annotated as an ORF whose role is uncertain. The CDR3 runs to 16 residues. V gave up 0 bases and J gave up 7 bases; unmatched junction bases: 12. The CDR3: CASSQSPTTGGKEQYF. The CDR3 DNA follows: TGCGCCAGCAGTCAATCGCCCACGACGGGGGGTAAGGAGCAGTACTTC.

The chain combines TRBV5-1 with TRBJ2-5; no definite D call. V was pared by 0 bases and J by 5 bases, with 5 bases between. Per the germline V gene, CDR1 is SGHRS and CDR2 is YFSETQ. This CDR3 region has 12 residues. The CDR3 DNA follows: TGCGCCAGCAGCTTGGCCCGGGAGACCCAGTACTTC. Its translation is CASSLARETQYF.

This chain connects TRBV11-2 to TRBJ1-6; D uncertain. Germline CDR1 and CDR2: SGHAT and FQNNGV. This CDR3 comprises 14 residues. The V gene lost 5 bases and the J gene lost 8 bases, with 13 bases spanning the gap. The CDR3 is CASSPIWVYSPLHF. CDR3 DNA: TGTGCCAGCAGCCCCATTTGGGTGTATTCACCCCTCCACTTT. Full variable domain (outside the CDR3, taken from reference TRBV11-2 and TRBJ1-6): EAGVAQSPRYKIIEKRQSVAFWCNPISGHATLYWYQQILGQGPKLLIQFQNNGVVDDSQLPKDRFSAERLKGVDSTLKIQPAKLEDSAVYLCASSPIWVYSPLHFGNGTRLTVT.

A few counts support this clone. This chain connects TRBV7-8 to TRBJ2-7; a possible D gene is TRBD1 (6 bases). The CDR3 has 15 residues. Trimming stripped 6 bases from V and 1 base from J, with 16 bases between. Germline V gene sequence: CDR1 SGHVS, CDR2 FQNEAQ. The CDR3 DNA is TGTGCCAGCAGTACAAGGAGGACAGCGTCCTACGAGCAGTACTTC. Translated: CASSTRRTASYEQYF. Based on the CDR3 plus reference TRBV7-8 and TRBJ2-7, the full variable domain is GAGVSQSPRYKVAKRGQDVALRCDPISGHVSLFWYQQALGQGPEFLTYFQNEAQLDKSGLPSDRFFAERPEGSVSTLKIQRTQQEDSAVYLCASSTRRTASYEQYFGPGTRLTVT.

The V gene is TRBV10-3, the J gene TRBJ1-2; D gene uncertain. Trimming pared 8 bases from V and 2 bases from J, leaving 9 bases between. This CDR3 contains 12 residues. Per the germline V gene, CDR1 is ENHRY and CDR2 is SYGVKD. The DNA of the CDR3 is TGTGCCATCCGTGTAGGGAACTATGGCTACACCTTC. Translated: CAIRVGNYGYTF.

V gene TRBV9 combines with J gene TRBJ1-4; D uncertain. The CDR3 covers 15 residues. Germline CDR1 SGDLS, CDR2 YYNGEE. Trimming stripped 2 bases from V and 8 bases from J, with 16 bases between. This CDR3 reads CASSVEHGRKEKLFF. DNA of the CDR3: TGTGCCAGCAGCGTCGAACACGGAAGGAAGGAAAAACTGTTTTTT.

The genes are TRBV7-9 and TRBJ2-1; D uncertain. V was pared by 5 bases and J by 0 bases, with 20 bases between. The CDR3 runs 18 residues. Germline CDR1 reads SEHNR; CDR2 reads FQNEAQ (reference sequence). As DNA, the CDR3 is TGTGCCAGCAGCCTAGGTCTATTGGGCAGTCGCTCCTACAATGAGCAGTTCTTC. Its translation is CASSLGLLGSRSYNEQFF.

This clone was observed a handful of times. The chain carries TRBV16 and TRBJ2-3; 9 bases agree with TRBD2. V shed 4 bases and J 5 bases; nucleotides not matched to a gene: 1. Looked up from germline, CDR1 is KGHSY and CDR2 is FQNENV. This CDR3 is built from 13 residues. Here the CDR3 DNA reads TGTGCCAGCAGCCGCGGGAGGGTAGATACGCAGTATTTT. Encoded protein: CASSRGRVDTQYF.

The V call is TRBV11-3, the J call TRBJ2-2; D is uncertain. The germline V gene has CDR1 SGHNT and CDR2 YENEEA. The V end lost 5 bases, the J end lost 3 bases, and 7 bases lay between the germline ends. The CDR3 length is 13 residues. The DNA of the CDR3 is TGTGCCAGCAGCATAGGGTACACCGGGGAGCTGTTTTTT. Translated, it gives CASSIGYTGELFF.

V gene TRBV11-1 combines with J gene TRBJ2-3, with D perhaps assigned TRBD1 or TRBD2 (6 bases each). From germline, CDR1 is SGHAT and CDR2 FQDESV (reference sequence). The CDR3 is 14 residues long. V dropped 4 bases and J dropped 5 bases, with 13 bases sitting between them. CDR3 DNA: TGTGCCAGCAGCTCTGGGGGGCGCGGAGATACGCAGTATTTT. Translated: CASSSGGRGDTQYF.

This CDR3 reads CASSGITSGSVDEQFF. In nucleotides, the CDR3 is TGTGCCAGCAGCGGTATTACTAGCGGGAGCGTCGATGAGCAGTTCTTC. This chain connects TRBV5-6 to TRBJ2-1, with TRBD2 identical over 11 bases. Germline values: CDR1 SGHDT, CDR2 YYEEEE. The CDR3 runs to 16 residues. With V trimmed by 4 bases and J by 8 bases, 11 bases remained unmatched.

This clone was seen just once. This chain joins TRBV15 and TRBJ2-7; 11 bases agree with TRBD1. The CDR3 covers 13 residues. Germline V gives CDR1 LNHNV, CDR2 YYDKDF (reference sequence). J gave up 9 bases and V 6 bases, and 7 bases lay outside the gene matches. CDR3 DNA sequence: TGTGCCACCAGGGGGGACAGGGGGTCCGGGCAGTACTTC. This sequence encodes CATRGDRGSGQYF.

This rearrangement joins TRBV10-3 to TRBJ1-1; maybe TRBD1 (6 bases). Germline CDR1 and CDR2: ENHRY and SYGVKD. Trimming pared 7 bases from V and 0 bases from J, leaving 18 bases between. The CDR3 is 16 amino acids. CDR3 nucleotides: TGTGCCATCATCCGCGCGCTTGGGGGCATGAACACTGAAGCTTTCTTT. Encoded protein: CAIIRALGGMNTEAFF.

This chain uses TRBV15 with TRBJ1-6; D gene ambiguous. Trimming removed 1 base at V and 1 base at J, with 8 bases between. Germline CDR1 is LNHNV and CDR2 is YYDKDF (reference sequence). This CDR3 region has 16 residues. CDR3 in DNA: TGTGCCACCAGCAGAGGACGCGCTTCCTATAATTCACCCCTCCACTTT. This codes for CATSRGRASYNSPLHF.

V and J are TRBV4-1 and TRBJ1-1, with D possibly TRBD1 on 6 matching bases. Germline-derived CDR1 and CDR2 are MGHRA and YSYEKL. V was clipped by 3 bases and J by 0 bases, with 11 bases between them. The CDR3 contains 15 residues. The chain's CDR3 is CASSHLTGMNTEAFF. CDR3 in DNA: TGCGCCAGCAGCCACCTGACAGGAATGAACACTGAAGCTTTCTTT.

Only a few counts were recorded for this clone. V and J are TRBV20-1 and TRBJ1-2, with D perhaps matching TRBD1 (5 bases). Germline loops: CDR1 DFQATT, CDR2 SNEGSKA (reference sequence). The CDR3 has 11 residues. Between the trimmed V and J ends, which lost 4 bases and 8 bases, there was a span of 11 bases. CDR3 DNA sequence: TGCAGTGCTATAGGGGTGCGGGGCTACACCTTC. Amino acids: CSAIGVRGYTF.

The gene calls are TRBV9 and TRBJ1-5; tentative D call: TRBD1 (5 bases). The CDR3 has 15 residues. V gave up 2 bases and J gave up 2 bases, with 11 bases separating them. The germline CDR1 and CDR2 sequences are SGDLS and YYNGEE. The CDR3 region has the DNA TGTGCCAGCAGCGTTTCCGGGGGGGGCAATCAGCCCCAGCATTTT. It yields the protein CASSVSGGGNQPQHF.

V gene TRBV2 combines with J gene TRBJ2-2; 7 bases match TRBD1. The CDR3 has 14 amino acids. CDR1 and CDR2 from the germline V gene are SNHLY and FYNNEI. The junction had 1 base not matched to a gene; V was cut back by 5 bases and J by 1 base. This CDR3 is CASSQGVNTGELFF. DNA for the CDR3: TGTGCCAGCAGTCAGGGGGTGAACACCGGGGAGCTGTTTTTT. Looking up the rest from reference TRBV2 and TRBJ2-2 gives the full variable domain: EPEVTQTPSHQVTQMGQEVILRCVPISNHLYFYWYRQILGQKVEFLVSFYNNEISEKSEIFDDQFSVERPDGSNFTLKIRSTKLEDSAMYFCASSQGVNTGELFFGEGSRLTVL.

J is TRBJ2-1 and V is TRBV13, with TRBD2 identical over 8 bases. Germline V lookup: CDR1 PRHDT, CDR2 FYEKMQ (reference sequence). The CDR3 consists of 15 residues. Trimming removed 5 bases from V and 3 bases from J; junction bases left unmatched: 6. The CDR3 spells CASSPLREGYNEQFF. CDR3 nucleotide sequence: TGTGCCAGCAGCCCCCTCCGGGAGGGCTACAATGAGCAGTTCTTC.

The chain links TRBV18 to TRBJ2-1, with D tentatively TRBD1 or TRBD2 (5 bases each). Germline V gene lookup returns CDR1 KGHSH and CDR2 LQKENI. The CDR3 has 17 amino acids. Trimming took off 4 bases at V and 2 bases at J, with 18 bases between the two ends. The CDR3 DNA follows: TGTGCCAGCTCACGAGGGTCTTTAGGACAAACCTACAATGAGCAGTTCTTC. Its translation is CASSRGSLGQTYNEQFF.

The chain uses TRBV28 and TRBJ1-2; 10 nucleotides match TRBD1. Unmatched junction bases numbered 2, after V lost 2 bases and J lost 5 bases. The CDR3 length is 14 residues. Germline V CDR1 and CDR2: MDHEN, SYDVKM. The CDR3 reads CASSLGTGAYGYTF. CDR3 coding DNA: TGTGCCAGCAGTTTAGGGACAGGGGCATATGGCTACACCTTC.

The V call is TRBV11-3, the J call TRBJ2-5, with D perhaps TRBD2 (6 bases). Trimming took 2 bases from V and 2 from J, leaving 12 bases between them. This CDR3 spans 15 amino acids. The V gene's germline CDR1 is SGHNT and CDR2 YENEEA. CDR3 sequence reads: CASSLQGSGQETQYF. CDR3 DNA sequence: TGTGCCAGCAGCTTACAGGGTAGCGGTCAAGAGACCCAGTACTTC.

The CDR3 sequence: CASSLGLHSYEQYF. DNA of the CDR3: TGTGCCAGCAGCTTAGGACTCCACTCCTACGAGCAGTACTTC. This rearrangement joins TRBV7-7 to TRBJ2-7; D call uncertain. The CDR3 runs 14 residues. Germline V gene data show CDR1 as SSHAT and CDR2 as FNYEAQ (reference sequence). With 1 base removed from V and 0 bases from J, the gap between germline ends came to 7 bases.

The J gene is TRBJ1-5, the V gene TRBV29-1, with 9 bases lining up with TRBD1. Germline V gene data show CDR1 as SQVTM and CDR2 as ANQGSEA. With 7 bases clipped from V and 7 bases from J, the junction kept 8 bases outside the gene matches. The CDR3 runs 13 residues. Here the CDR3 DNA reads TGCAGCGCAACAGGGGGCATGGGGCAGCCCCAGCATTTT. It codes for CSATGGMGQPQHF.

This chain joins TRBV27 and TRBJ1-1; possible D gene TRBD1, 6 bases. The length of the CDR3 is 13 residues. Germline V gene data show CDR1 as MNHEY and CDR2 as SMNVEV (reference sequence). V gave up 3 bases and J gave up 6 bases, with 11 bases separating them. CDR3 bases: TGTGCCAGCAGTTTTCTGGACAGAGCTGAAGCTTTCTTT. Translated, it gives CASSFLDRAEAFF.

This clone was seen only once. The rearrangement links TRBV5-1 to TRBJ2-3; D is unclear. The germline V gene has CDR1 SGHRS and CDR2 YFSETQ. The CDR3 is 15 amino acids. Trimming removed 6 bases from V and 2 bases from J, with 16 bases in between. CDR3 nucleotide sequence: TGCGCCAGCAAAATCCCGGATGGTGTCACAGATACGCAGTATTTT. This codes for CASKIPDGVTDTQYF.

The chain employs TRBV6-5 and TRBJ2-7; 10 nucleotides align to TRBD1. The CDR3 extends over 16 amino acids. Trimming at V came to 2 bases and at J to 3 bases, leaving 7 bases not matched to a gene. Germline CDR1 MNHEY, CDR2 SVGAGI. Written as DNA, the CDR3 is TGTGCCAGCAGTTACGATCCCGGGACAGGGGACTACGAGCAGTACTTC. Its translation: CASSYDPGTGDYEQYF.